This TCR beta chain emerged from a study of T cells after yellow fever vaccination. Study observations and caveats: Abundant clonotypes from the bulk population could contaminate FACS-sorted repertoires. Clones that expanded after primary vaccination mostly reappeared after the booster (96% CD4, roughly 87% CD8). The secondary response was weaker but peaked faster, day 5 versus 15.

Conversion of TCR transcripts into cDNA relied on 5'RACE template switching, which added a universal primer site and UMIs. TCRdb re-analysed the 5' RACE reads in MiXCR, keeping a single row per CDR3 protein. Here the sample spans around 250,000 distinct CDR3 sequences, 6.9% being singletons. The V gene's germline CDR1 is DFQATT and CDR2 SNEGSKA (reference sequence). V dropped 4 bases and J dropped 4; count of bases not matched to a gene: 14. This CDR3 comprises 16 residues. This clonotype was observed at least ten times. Its antigen is as yet unknown. The clonotype comes from a man aged 30 to 45 who received the YFV17D yellow fever vaccine. The rearrangement uses TRBV20-1 and TRBJ1-1; 8 nucleotides line up with TRBD1. The sequencing used CD4+ T cells sorted from PBMCs, collected 15 days after the yellow fever booster vaccination. The CDR3 loop reads CSANSDRVFLSTEAFF. For the CDR3, the DNA is TGCAGTGCTAACTCGGACAGGGTTTTCCTAAGCACTGAAGCTTTCTTT.